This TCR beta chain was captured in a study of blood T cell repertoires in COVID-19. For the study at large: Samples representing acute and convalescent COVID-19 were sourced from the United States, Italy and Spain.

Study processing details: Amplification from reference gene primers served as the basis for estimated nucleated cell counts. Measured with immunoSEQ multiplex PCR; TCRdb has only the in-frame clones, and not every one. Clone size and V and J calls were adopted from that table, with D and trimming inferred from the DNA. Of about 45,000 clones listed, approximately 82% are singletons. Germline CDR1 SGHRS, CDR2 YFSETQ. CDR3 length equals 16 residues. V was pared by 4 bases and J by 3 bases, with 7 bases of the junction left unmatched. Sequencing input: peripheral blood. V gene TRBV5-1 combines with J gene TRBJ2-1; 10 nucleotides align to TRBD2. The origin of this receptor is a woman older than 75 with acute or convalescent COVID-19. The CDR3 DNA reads TGCGCCAGCAGCCTCATAGCGGGGGGTAACTACAATGAGCAGTTCTTC. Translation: CASSLIAGGNYNEQFF.